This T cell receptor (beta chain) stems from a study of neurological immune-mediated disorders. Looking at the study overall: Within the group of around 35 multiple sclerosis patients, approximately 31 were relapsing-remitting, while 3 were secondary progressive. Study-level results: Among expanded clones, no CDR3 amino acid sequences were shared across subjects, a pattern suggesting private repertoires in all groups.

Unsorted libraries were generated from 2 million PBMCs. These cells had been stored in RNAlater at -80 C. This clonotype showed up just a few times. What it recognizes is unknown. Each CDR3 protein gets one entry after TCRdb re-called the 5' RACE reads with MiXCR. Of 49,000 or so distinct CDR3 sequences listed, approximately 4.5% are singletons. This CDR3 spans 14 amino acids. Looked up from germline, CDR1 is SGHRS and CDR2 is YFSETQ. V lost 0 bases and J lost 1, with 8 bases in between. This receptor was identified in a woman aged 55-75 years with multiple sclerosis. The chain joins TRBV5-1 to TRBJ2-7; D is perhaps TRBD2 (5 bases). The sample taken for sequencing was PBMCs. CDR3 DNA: TGCGCCAGCAGCTTGGGGACTGTTTCCTACGAGCAGTACTTC. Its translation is CASSLGTVSYEQYF.